This TCR beta chain was captured by sequencing in a study of T cell responses to AZD1222 COVID-19 vaccine. The assay was immunoSEQ multiplex PCR, and TCRdb's table has in-frame clones only and misses some. This table holds some 130,000 clones, over 75% found once. This clone was found once. At the DNA level, this CDR3 is encoded by other sequences in the same sample as well. The CDR3 totals 12 residues. The V gene end was trimmed by 0 bases and the J gene end by 14 bases; junction bases not matched to a gene: 6. Germline CDR1 reads LGHDT; CDR2 reads YNNKEL (reference sequence). This chain connects TRBV3-1 (or the pseudogene TRBV3-2) to TRBJ1-2, with 7 nucleotides matching TRBD1. The source is an adult who received the AZD1222 COVID-19 vaccine. The sample consisted of peripheral blood, taken 28 days after the second AZD1222 dose. The CDR3 sequence is CASSQDLRGYTF. The CDR3 DNA is TGTGCCAGCAGCCAAGATCTCAGGGGGTATACCTTC.